The rows below give T cell receptor beta chains drawn from one sample of a study of blood T cell repertoires in COVID-19. Clones were sequenced by immunoSEQ multiplex PCR, and TCRdb holds only the in-frame ones, with some missing. The sample shows around 69,000 clones, nearly 90% of them seen only once. The sample consisted of peripheral blood. Receptors originate from a woman aged 50 to 65 with active COVID-19. CDR3s include the opening cysteine and the closing phenylalanine or tryptophan. The D gene is left open where the match is weak.

D gene: TRBD2
J gene: TRBJ2-7
V gene: TRBV11-2
CDR3 DNA: TGTGCCAGCAGCTCGCTTAGCGGGAGGAAAACCTACGAGCAGTACTTC
CDR3 protein: CASSSLSGRKTYEQYF

D gene: -
J gene: TRBJ1-1
V gene: TRBV7-9
CDR3 DNA: TGTGCCAGCAGCGACGGGAGTAACACTGAAGCTTTCTTT
CDR3 protein: CASSDGSNTEAFF

D gene: -
J gene: TRBJ2-7
V gene: TRBV6-4
CDR3 DNA: TGTGCCATCACCGCGTCAACCCCGGGCGAGCAGTACTTC
CDR3 protein: CAITASTPGEQYF

D gene: TRBD2
J gene: TRBJ2-3
V gene: TRBV5-1
CDR3 DNA: TGCGCCAGCAGCACAAGACTAGCGGGAGCTAGCACAGATACGCAGTATTTT
CDR3 protein: CASSTRLAGASTDTQYF

D gene: -
J gene: TRBJ2-1
V gene: TRBV6-1
CDR3 DNA: TGTGCCAGCAGTGAAGCGCGCGCGGGGCTGGGTGAGCAGTTCTTC
CDR3 protein: CASSEARAGLGEQFF

D gene: TRBD2
J gene: TRBJ2-2
V gene: TRBV11-3
CDR3 DNA: TGTGCCAGCAGCTTACAAAGACTAGCGGGAGAGGGCACCGGGGAGCTGTTTTTT
CDR3 protein: CASSLQRLAGEGTGELFF

D gene: -
J gene: TRBJ1-1
V gene: TRBV15
CDR3 DNA: TGTGCCACCAGCAGAGAAAGTCTTCAAGCGGGGGGAAAGGACACTGAAGCTTTCTTT
CDR3 protein: CATSRESLQAGGKDTEAFF

D gene: -
J gene: TRBJ2-2
V gene: TRBV10-3
CDR3 DNA: TGTGCCATCATGGGACAGAACACCGGGGAGCTGTTTTTT
CDR3 protein: CAIMGQNTGELFF

D gene: -
J gene: TRBJ1-4
V gene: TRBV9
CDR3 DNA: TGTGCCAGCAGCGTACCCGGGAATAATGAAAAACTGTTTTTT
CDR3 protein: CASSVPGNNEKLFF

D gene: TRBD1
J gene: TRBJ2-3
V gene: TRBV18
CDR3 DNA: TGTGCCAGCTCACCAGGGACAGGGACAGATACGCAGTATTTT
CDR3 protein: CASSPGTGTDTQYF